This TCR beta chain comes out of a study of CXCR3-negative and CXCR3-positive naive CD8 T cells. Looked up from germline, CDR1 is SGHVS and CDR2 is FQNEAQ. This CDR3 comprises 12 residues. The TRB cDNA libraries were prepared by 5' RACE with UMI labels. TCRdb reworked the 5' RACE reads into one entry per CDR3 protein, no DNA. This sample carries 5,500 to 6,000 distinct CDR3 sequences, with approximately 1.7% going to the ten biggest clones. In triplicate, each CD8+ T cell subset was sorted at under 350,000 cells per replicate. The specimen sequenced was naive CXCR3- CD8+ T cells from blood. As for subset: CD45RO-CCR7+CD27+CD95- naive CD8+ T cells lacking CXCR3 (TNR3-). This TCR was sampled from a human donor in good health. Some clones in this sample may be carry-over from other donors' samples. The chain links TRBV7-8 to TRBJ2-7. CDR3 in amino acids: CASGSGPYEQYF.